The rows below give T cell receptor beta chains drawn from one sample of a study of shared clonotypes between healthy human individuals. Produced via immunoSEQ multiplex PCR; TCRdb's table is partial and in-frame only. The sample comprises roughly 2.1 million clones, just over 90% of which are singletons, and more than 1.5% rests with the top ten. The sequenced sample consisted of naive CD8+ T cells from PBMCs. The receptors originated from a man aged 18 to 29 in good health. Some clones in this sample may be carry-over from other donors' samples. CDR3s include the opening cysteine and the closing phenylalanine or tryptophan. The D gene is left open where the match is weak. Only some rows state a clone size, as once, few, many or a class for expanded clones.

TRBV7-8	TRBJ2-2	.	.	CASSSRDTLAGELFF	TGTGCCAGCAGCTCGCGGGACACCCTGGCCGGGGAGCTGTTTTTT
TRBV7-9	TRBJ2-5	.	.	CASSSRVGEETQYF	TGTGCCAGCAGCTCACGGGTGGGGGAAGAGACCCAGTACTTC
TRBV6-1	TRBJ2-7	TRBD2	.	CASSAIAGISSYEQYF	TGTGCCAGCAGTGCCATAGCGGGAATAAGCTCCTACGAGCAGTACTTC
TRBV28	TRBJ2-4	.	.	CASRGTYRDLFNIQYF	TGTGCCAGCAGAGGCACCTACCGGGACCTCTTTAACATTCAGTACTTC
TRBV4-1	TRBJ2-2	.	.	CASSQERNTGELFF	TGCGCCAGCAGCCAAGAGAGAAACACCGGGGAGCTGTTTTTT
TRBV19	TRBJ2-7	.	.	CASSIRGRGGDEQYF	TGTGCCAGTAGTATAAGAGGCAGGGGAGGCGACGAGCAGTACTTC
TRBV27	TRBJ2-5	TRBD2	.	CASSLGSSGKAAQYF	TGTGCCAGCAGTTTAGGATCCAGCGGGAAAGCGGCCCAGTACTTC
TRBV7-9	TRBJ1-2	.	.	CASSLGGADRFYGYTF	TGTGCCAGCAGCTTAGGCGGCGCAGACAGATTCTATGGCTACACCTTC
TRBV7-6	TRBJ2-7	.	.	CASSVPAAGASYEQYF	TGTGCCAGCAGCGTACCAGCCGCAGGGGCGTCCTACGAGCAGTACTTC
TRBV20-1	TRBJ2-7	.	.	CSASYGGEQYF	TGCAGTGCTAGTTACGGAGGCGAGCAGTACTTC
TRBV4-1	TRBJ2-2	.	.	CASSPPGGELFF	TGCGCCAGCAGCCCACCAGGGGGGGAGCTGTTTTTT
TRBV28	TRBJ1-5	.	.	CASSSGFSQPQHF	TGTGCCAGCAGTTCGGGTTTTTCCCAGCCCCAGCATTTT
TRBV9	TRBJ2-5	.	once	CASSVEGPHRSQETQYF	TGTGCCAGCAGCGTAGAGGGCCCCCACAGGAGCCAAGAGACCCAGTACTTC
TRBV16	TRBJ1-2	.	.	CASSQSGQGTYGYTF	TGTGCCAGCAGCCAATCGGGCCAGGGGACCTATGGCTACACCTTC
TRBV7-8	TRBJ2-7	TRBD2	.	CASSLERGRAYEQYF	TGTGCCAGCAGCTTAGAACGCGGGAGGGCCTACGAGCAGTACTTC
TRBV5-4	TRBJ2-5	.	.	CASSFLSREETQYF	TGTGCCAGCAGCTTTTTGTCGAGAGAAGAGACCCAGTACTTC
TRBV7-3	TRBJ2-1	TRBD2	.	CASSYLAGVRDEQFF	TGTGCCAGCAGCTATCTCGCGGGAGTTAGGGATGAGCAGTTCTTC
TRBV4-1	TRBJ2-2	.	.	CASSPRGDWGELFF	TGCGCCAGCAGCCCGCGCGGGGATTGGGGTGAGCTGTTTTTT
TRBV7-2	TRBJ2-5	.	.	CASSQGRPEETQYF	TGTGCCAGCAGCCAGGGACGCCCGGAGGAGACCCAGTACTTC
TRBV9	TRBJ2-6	.	.	CASSRIGAGANVLTF	TGTGCCAGCAGCCGTATCGGCGCTGGGGCCAACGTCCTGACTTTC
TRBV19	TRBJ2-5	.	.	CASSERAVQETQYF	TGTGCCAGTAGTGAAAGGGCAGTTCAAGAGACCCAGTACTTC
TRBV10-3	TRBJ2-7	.	.	CAISESGGREQYF	TGTGCCATCAGTGAGTCAGGAGGGCGCGAGCAGTACTTC
TRBV11-2	TRBJ2-7	TRBD2	.	CASSRWEGGTYEQYF	TGTGCCAGCAGCAGGTGGGAGGGCGGCACCTACGAGCAGTACTTC
TRBV13	TRBJ2-7	TRBD2	.	CASNTWAGDNEQYF	TGTGCCAGCAATACCTGGGCGGGAGATAACGAGCAGTACTTC
TRBV9	TRBJ2-7	TRBD1	.	CASSSGATGGYEQYF	TGTGCCAGCAGCTCCGGTGCGACAGGGGGCTACGAGCAGTACTTC
TRBV5-1	TRBJ2-1	TRBD2	.	CASSLGRTSIYNEQFF	TGCGCCAGCAGCTTGGGTCGGACTAGCATTTACAATGAGCAGTTCTTC
TRBV28	TRBJ1-1	.	.	CASSLRRGDTEAFF	TGTGCCAGCAGTTTGCGCAGGGGTGATACTGAAGCTTTCTTT
TRBV7-8	TRBJ1-2	TRBD1	.	CASYDDRESNYGYTF	TGTGCCAGTTACGATGACAGGGAATCTAACTATGGCTACACCTTC
TRBV28	TRBJ2-1	.	.	CASRSILVRSYNEQFF	TGTGCCAGCAGGTCAATACTAGTGCGGTCCTACAATGAGCAGTTCTTC
TRBV27	TRBJ2-2	TRBD2	.	CASSWAAGANTGELFF	TGTGCCAGCAGTTGGGCGGCGGGAGCGAACACCGGGGAGCTGTTTTTT
TRBV27	TRBJ2-7	.	once	CASSLGTRYEQYF	TGTGCCAGCAGTTTAGGAACTAGGTACGAGCAGTACTTC
TRBV19	TRBJ1-1	.	.	CATRESRGNSPNTEAFF	TGTGCCACCCGAGAGTCGAGGGGGAACTCACCGAACACTGAAGCTTTCTTT
TRBV13	TRBJ1-4	TRBD1	.	CASSLVQGAEKLFF	TGTGCCAGCAGCTTAGTCCAGGGGGCCGAAAAACTGTTTTTT
TRBV6-1	TRBJ2-7	.	.	CASSEGPDYEQYF	TGTGCCAGCAGCGAGGGGCCCGACTACGAGCAGTACTTC
TRBV27	TRBJ2-7	TRBD2	.	CASSNVLAGGSYEQYF	TGTGCCAGCAGTAATGTCCTAGCGGGAGGGAGCTACGAGCAGTACTTC
TRBV19	TRBJ2-3	.	.	CASSSLRVMTDTQYF	TGTGCCAGTAGCTCACTCAGGGTAATGACAGATACGCAGTATTTT
TRBV7-2	TRBJ2-3	.	.	CASGSFWGGDTQYF	TGTGCCAGCGGCAGCTTTTGGGGCGGGGATACGCAGTATTTT
TRBV4-2	TRBJ2-7	.	.	CASSQEYRGAGYEQYF	TGTGCCAGCAGCCAAGAGTATAGGGGGGCAGGGTACGAGCAGTACTTC
TRBV27	TRBJ2-1	TRBD2	once	CASRDRLSGGNEQFF	TGTGCCAGCAGAGACCGACTTAGCGGGGGCAATGAGCAGTTCTTC
TRBV2	TRBJ1-2	TRBD1	.	CASSDDRDRGDYGYTF	TGTGCCAGCAGCGACGACCGGGACAGGGGTGACTATGGCTACACCTTC
TRBV28	TRBJ2-5	.	.	CASSLRIGGETQYF	TGTGCCAGCAGTTTACGTATAGGGGGGGAGACCCAGTACTTC
TRBV29-1	TRBJ2-5	.	.	CSVEEFSGQGGPWETQYF	TGCAGCGTTGAAGAATTTTCAGGGCAGGGGGGTCCATGGGAGACCCAGTACTTC
TRBV19	TRBJ1-2	.	.	CASSIRLEANYGYTF	TGTGCCAGTAGTATTAGGCTGGAAGCTAACTATGGCTACACCTTC
TRBV28	TRBJ2-4	.	.	CASIKGAGGNIQYF	TGTGCCAGCATCAAGGGCGCAGGGGGGAACATTCAGTACTTC
TRBV28	TRBJ2-7	TRBD2	.	CASSTPREANYEQYF	TGTGCCAGCAGCACTCCACGGGAGGCCAACTACGAGCAGTACTTC
TRBV12-5	TRBJ2-7	.	.	CASGLVSPMVGLSSSYEQYF	TGTGCTAGTGGTTTGGTATCCCCCATGGTCGGGCTGTCGAGCTCCTACGAGCAGTACTTC
TRBV29-1	TRBJ2-1	TRBD2	.	CSALAGGGYEQFF	TGCAGCGCCCTAGCGGGAGGCGGCTATGAGCAGTTCTTC
TRBV2	TRBJ1-5	.	.	CASRRGFSNQPQHF	TGTGCCAGCAGAAGGGGCTTTAGCAATCAGCCCCAGCATTTT
TRBV5-6	TRBJ1-2	.	.	CASSLVRRKLANYGYTF	TGTGCCAGCAGCTTGGTTAGACGGAAGTTAGCTAACTATGGCTACACCTTC
TRBV28	TRBJ2-5	.	.	CASSLKPGRRETQYF	TGTGCCAGCAGTCTCAAGCCGGGACGTCGGGAGACCCAGTACTTC
TRBV19	TRBJ1-1	.	.	CASGPDRAEAFF	TGTGCCAGTGGGCCCGACCGGGCTGAAGCTTTCTTT
TRBV7-8	TRBJ2-3	TRBD2	once	CASSLVGEGLADTQYF	TGTGCCAGCAGCTTAGTGGGGGAGGGACTAGCAGATACGCAGTATTTT
TRBV9	TRBJ1-1	.	.	CASSVSPSREVTEAFF	TGTGCCAGCAGCGTCTCCCCGTCTCGGGAGGTGACTGAAGCTTTCTTT